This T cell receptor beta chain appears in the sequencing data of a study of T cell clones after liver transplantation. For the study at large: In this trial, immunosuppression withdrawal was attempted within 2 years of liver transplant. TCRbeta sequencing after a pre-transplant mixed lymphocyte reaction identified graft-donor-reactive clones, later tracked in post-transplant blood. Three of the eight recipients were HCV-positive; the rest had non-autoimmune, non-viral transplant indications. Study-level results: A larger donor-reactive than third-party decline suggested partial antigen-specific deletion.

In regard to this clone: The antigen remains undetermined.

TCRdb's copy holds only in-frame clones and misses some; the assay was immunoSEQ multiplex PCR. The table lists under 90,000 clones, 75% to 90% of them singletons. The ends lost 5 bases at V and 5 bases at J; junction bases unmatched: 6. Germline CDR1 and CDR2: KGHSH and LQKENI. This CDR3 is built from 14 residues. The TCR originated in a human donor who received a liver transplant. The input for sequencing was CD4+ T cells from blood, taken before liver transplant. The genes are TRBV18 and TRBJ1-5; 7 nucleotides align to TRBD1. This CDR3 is CASSEQGLDQPQHF. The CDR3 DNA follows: TGTGCCAGCTCAGAACAGGGGTTGGATCAGCCCCAGCATTTT. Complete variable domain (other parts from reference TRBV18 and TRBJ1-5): NAGVMQNPRHLVRRRGQEARLRCSPMKGHSHVYWYRQLPEEGLKFMVYLQKENIIDESGMPKERFSAEFPKEGPSILRIQQVVRGDSAAYFCASSEQGLDQPQHFGDGTRLSIL.